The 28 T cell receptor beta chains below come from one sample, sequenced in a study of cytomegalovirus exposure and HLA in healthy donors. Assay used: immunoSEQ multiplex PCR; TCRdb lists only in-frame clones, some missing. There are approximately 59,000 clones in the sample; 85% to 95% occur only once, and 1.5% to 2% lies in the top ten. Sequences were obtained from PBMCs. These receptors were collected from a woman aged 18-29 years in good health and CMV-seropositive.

CDR3 coding DNA: TGTGCCAGCTCACCACGCGGGACTAGCGTGAGCGAGACCCAGTACTTC. It is translated as CASSPRGTSVSETQYF. J is TRBJ2-5 and V is TRBV18, with 10 bases fitting TRBD2. V lost 1 base to trimming and J lost 5 bases; unmatched junction nucleotides: 7. The CDR3 totals 16 residues. Germline-derived CDR1 and CDR2 are KGHSH and LQKENI.

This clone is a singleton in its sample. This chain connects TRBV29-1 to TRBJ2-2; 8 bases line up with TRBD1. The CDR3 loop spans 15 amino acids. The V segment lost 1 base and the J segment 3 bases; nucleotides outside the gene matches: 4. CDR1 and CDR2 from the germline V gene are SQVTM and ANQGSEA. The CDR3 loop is CSVEGTGWYTGELFF. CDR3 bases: TGCAGCGTTGAAGGGACAGGGTGGTACACCGGGGAGCTGTTTTTT.

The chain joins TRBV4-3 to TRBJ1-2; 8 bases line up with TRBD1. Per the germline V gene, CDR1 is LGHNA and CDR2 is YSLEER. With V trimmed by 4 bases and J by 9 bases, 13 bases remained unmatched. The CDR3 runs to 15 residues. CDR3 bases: TGCGCCAGCAGCCGAGGTACGGGACAGGCCTTTAGCTACACCTTC. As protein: CASSRGTGQAFSYTF.

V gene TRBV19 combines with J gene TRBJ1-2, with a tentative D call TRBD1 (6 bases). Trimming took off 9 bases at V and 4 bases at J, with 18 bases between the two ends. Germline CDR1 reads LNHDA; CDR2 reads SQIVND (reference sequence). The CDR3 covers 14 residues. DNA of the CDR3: TGTGCCAGCTCTAACAGGGAGAGGGCCTATGGCTACACCTTC. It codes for CASSNRERAYGYTF.

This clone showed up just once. CDR3 sequence reads: CASSFGGSGQPQHF. The DNA of the CDR3 is TGTGCCAGCAGCTTCGGAGGATCTGGTCAGCCCCAGCATTTT. The chain couples TRBV5-8 to TRBJ1-5; D ambiguous. Germline V gives CDR1 SGHTS, CDR2 YDEGEE. With 2 bases removed from V and 6 bases from J, the gap between germline ends came to 12 bases. The CDR3 is made up of 14 amino acids.

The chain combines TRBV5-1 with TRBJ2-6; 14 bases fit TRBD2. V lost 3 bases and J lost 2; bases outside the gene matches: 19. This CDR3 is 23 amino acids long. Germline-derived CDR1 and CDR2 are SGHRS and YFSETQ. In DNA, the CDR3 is TGCGCCAGCAGCTCGCGACAGGACCTCGGACTAGCGGGGGGCGTAACTGGGGCCAACGTCCTGACTTTC. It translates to CASSSRQDLGLAGGVTGANVLTF.

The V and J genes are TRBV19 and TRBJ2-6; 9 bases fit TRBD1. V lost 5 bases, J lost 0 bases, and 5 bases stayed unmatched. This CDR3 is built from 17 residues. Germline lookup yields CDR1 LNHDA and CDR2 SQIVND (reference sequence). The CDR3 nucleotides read TGTGCCAGTAGTCCCGGGACAGGGTTCTCTGGGGCCAACGTCCTGACTTTC. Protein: CASSPGTGFSGANVLTF.

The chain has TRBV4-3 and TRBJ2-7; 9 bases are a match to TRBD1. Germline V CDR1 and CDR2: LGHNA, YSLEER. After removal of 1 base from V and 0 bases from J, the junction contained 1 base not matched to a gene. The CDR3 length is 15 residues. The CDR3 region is CASSQVQGASYEQYF. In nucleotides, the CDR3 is TGCGCCAGCAGCCAAGTACAGGGGGCCTCCTACGAGCAGTACTTC.

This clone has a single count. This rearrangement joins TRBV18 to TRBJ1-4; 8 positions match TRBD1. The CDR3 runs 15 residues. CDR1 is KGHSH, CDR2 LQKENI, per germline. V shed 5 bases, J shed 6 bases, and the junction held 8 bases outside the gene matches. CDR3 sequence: CASSRQGMLDEKLFF. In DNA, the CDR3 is TGTGCCAGCTCAAGACAGGGGATGTTAGATGAAAAACTGTTTTTT.

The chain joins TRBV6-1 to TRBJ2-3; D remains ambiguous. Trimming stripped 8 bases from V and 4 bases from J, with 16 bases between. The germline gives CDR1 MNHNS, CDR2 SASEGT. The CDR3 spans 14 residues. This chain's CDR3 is CASSGSRFPDTQYF. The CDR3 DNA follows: TGTGCCAGCTCTGGTTCGAGGTTCCCAGATACGCAGTATTTT.

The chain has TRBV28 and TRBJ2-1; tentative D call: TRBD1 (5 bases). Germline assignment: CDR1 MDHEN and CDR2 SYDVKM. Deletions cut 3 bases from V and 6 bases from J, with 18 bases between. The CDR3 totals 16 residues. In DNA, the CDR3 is TGTGCCAGCAGTTTTTCCGGCCGCGGCAGGGCCAATGAGCAGTTCTTC. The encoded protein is CASSFSGRGRANEQFF.

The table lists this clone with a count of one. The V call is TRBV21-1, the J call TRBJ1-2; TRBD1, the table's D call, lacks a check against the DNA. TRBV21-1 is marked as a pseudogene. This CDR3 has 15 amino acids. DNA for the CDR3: TGTGCCAGCAGCAAAGGGACAGGGAATAACTATGGCTACACCTTC. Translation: CASSKGTGNNYGYTF.

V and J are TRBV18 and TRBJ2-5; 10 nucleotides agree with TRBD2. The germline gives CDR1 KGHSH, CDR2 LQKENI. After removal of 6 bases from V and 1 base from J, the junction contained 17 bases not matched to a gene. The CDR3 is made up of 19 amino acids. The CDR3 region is CASSPLEGLAGDFQETQYF. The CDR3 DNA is TGTGCCAGCTCCCCCCTGGAGGGGCTAGCGGGGGACTTCCAAGAGACCCAGTACTTC. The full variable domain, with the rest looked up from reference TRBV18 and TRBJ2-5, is NAGVMQNPRHLVRRRGQEARLRCSPMKGHSHVYWYRQLPEEGLKFMVYLQKENIIDESGMPKERFSAEFPKEGPSILRIQQVVRGDSAAYFCASSPLEGLAGDFQETQYFGPGTRLLVL.

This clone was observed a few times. This CDR3 is CASSIVYRENYGYTF. The CDR3 DNA reads TGTGCCAGTAGTATTGTCTACAGAGAAAACTATGGCTACACCTTC. V usage is TRBV19 and J usage is TRBJ1-2; D not certain. Per the germline V gene, CDR1 is LNHDA and CDR2 is SQIVND (reference sequence). V was clipped by 3 bases and J by 2 bases, with 13 bases between them. The CDR3 has 15 amino acids.

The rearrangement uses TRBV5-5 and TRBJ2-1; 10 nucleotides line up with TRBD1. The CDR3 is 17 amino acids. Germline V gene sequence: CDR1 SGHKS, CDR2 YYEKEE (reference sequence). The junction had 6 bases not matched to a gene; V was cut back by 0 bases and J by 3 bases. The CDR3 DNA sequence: TGTGCCAGCAGCTTGGGGCCGACAGGGGGCCTCTACAATGAGCAGTTCTTC. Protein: CASSLGPTGGLYNEQFF.

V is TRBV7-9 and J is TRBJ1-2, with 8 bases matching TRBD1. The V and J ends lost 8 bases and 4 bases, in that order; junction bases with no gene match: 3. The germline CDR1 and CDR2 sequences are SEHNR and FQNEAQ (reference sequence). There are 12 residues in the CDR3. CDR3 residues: CASRGTGYGYTF. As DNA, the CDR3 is TGTGCCAGCCGGGGGACAGGCTATGGCTACACCTTC.

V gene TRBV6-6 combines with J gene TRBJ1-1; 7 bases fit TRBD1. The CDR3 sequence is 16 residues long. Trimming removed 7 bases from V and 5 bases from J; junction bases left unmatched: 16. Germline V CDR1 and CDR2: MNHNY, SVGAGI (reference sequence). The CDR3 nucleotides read TGTGCCAGCATACCTTCACATGGGACAGCGTGGACTGAAGCTTTCTTT. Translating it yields CASIPSHGTAWTEAFF.

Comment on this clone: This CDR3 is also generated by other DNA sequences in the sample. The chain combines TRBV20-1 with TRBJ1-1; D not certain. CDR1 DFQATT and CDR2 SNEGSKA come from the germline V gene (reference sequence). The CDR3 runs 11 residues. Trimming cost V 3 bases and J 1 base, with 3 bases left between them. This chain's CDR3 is CSASKNTEAFF. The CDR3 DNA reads TGCAGTGCTAGTAAGAACACTGAAGCTTTCTTT.

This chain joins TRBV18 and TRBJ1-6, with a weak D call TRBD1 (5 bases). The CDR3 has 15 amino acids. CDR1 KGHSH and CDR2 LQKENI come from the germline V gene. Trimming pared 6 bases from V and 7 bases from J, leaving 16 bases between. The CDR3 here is CASSLSQGGNSPLHF. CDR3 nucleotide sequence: TGTGCCAGCTCCCTAAGTCAGGGTGGGAATTCACCCCTCCACTTT.

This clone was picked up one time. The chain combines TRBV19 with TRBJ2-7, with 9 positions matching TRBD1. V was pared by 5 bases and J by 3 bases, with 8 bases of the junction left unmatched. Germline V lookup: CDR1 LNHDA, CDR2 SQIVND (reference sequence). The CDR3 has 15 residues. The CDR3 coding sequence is TGTGCCAGTAGTCTGATACAGGGGGCGAACTACGAGCAGTACTTC. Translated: CASSLIQGANYEQYF.

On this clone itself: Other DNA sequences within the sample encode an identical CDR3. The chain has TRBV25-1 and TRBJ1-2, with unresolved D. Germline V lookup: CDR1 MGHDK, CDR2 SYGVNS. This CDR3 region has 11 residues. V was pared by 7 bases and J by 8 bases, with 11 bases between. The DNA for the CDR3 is TGTGCCAGCACAGGCTTTGGGGGCTACACCTTC. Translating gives CASTGFGGYTF.

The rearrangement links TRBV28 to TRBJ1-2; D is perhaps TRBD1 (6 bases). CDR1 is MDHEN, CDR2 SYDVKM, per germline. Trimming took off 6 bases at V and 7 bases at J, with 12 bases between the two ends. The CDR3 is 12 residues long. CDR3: CASRVGAAGYTF. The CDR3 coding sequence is TGTGCCAGCAGGGTGGGGGCGGCTGGCTACACCTTC.

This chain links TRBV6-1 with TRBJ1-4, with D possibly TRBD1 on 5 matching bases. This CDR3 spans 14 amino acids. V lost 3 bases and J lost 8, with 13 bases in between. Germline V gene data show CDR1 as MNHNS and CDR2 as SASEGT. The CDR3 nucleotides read TGTGCCAGCAGTGAGCACGGGGGGGGAGAAAAACTGTTTTTT. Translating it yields CASSEHGGGEKLFF.

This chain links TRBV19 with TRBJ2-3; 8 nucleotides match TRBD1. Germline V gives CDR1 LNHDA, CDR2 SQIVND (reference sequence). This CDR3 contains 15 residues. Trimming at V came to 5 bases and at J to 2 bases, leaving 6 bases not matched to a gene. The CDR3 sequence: CASSLTGDNTDTQYF. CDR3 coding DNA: TGTGCCAGTAGTCTGACAGGGGATAACACAGATACGCAGTATTTT.

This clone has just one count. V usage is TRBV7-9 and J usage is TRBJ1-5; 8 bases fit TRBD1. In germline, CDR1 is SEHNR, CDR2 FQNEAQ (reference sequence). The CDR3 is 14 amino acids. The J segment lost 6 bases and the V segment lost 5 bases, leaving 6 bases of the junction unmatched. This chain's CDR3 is CASSPGQGGQPQHF. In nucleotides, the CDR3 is TGTGCCAGCAGCCCCGGACAGGGTGGTCAGCCCCAGCATTTT.

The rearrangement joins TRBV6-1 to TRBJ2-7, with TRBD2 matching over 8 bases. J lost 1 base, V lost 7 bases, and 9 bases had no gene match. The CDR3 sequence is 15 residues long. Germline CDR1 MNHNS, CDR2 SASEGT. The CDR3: CASTIYGGDSYEQYF. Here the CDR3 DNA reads TGTGCCAGCACAATCTACGGGGGGGATTCCTACGAGCAGTACTTC.

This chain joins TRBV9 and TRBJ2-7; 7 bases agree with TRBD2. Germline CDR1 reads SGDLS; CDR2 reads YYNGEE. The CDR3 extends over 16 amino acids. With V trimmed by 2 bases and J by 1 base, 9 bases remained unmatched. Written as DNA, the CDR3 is TGTGCCAGCAGCGTTCACCAGACTAGCCCTTCCTACGAGCAGTACTTC. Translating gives CASSVHQTSPSYEQYF.

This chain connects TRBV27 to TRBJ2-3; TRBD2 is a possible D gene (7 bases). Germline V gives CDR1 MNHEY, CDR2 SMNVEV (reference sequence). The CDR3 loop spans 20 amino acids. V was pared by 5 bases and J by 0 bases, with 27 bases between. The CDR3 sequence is CASSPQRGLAGATSTDTQYF. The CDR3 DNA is TGTGCCAGCAGTCCCCAGAGGGGGTTAGCGGGTGCCACTAGCACAGATACGCAGTATTTT.